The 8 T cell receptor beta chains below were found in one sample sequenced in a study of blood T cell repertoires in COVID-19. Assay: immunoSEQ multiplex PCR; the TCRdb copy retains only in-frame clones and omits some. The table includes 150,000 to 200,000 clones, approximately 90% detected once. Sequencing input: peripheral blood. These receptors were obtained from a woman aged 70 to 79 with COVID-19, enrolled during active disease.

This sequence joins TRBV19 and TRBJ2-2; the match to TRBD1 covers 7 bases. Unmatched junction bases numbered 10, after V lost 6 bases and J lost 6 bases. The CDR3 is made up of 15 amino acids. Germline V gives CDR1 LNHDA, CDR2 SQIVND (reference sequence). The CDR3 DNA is TGTGCCAGTAGCCCTAAGACAGGGTTCCCCGGGGAGCTGTTTTTT. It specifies CASSPKTGFPGELFF.

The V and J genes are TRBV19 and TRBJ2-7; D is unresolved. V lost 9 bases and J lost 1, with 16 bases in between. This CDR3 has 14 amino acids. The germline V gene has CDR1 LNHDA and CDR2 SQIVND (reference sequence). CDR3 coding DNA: TGTGCCAGCCAGCCGACGGGTCAGTCCTACGAGCAGTACTTC. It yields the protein CASQPTGQSYEQYF.

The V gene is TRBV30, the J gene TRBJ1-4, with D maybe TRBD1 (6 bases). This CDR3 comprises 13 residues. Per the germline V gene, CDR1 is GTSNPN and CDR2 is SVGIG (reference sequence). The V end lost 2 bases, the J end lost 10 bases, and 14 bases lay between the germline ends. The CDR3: CAWSTLGGSKLFF. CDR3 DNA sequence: TGTGCCTGGAGTACCCTAGGGGGATCAAAACTGTTTTTT.

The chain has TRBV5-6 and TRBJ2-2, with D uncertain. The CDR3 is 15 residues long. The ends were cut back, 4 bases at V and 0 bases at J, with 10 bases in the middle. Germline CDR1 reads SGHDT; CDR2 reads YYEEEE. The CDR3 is CASSHTNANTGELFF. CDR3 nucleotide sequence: TGTGCCAGCAGCCACACTAACGCGAACACCGGGGAGCTGTTTTTT.

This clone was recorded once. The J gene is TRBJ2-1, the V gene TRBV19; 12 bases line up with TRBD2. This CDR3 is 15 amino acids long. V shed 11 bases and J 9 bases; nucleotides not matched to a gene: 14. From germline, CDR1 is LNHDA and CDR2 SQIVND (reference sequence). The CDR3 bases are TGTGCCTCTAGCGGGAGGGCCTGGGGATTGGGTGAGCAGTTCTTC. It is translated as CASSGRAWGLGEQFF.

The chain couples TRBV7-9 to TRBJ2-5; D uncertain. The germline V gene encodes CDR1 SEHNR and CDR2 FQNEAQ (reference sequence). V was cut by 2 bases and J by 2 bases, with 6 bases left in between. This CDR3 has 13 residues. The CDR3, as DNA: TGTGCCAGCAGCTTACCTCTGCAAGAGACCCAGTACTTC. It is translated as CASSLPLQETQYF.

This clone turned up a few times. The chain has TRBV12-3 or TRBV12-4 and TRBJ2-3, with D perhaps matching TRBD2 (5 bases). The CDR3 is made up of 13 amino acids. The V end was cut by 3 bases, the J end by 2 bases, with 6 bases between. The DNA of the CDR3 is TGTGCCAGCAGTTTCGGGGTCACAGATACGCAGTATTTT. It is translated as CASSFGVTDTQYF.

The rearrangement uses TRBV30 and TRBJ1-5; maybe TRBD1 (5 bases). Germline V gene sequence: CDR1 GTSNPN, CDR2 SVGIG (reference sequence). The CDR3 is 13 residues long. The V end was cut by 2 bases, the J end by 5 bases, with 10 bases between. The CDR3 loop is CAWSRGFDQPQHF. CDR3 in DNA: TGTGCCTGGAGTCGGGGGTTTGATCAGCCCCAGCATTTT.